This T cell receptor beta chain comes out of a study of PD-1 blockade in classical Hodgkin lymphoma. Data came from immunoSEQ multiplex PCR; TCRdb stores just in-frame clones and leaves some out. The sample consists of 50,000 to 75,000 clones, 88% of them appearing once. Each patient's relapse followed autologous stem cell transplantation, and brentuximab vedotin exposure varied. The CDR3 is made up of 17 amino acids. CDR1 is SGHAT, CDR2 FQNNGV, per germline. J gave up 6 bases and V 1 base, and 12 bases lay outside the gene matches. Specimen: peripheral blood mononuclear cells (PBMCs), collected before the second cycle of nivolumab. The rearrangement links TRBV11-2 to TRBJ1-5, with 7 bases lining up with TRBD1. The source is a human donor with classical Hodgkin lymphoma. The CDR3 spells CASSLGTDRVFSQPQHF. For the CDR3, the DNA is TGTGCCAGCAGCTTAGGTACTGACAGGGTCTTTTCTCAGCCCCAGCATTTT. Variable domain in full (rest from reference TRBV11-2 and TRBJ1-5): EAGVAQSPRYKIIEKRQSVAFWCNPISGHATLYWYQQILGQGPKLLIQFQNNGVVDDSQLPKDRFSAERLKGVDSTLKIQPAKLEDSAVYLCASSLGTDRVFSQPQHFGDGTRLSIL.